This T cell receptor beta chain was obtained from a study of blood T cell repertoires in COVID-19. Overall study: Acute and convalescent COVID-19 samples came from the United States, Italy and Spain. In each case, the material was cDNA or gDNA derived from T cells, B-cell-depleted T cells, or PBMCs.

In the authors' methods: Estimation of nucleated cell counts was performed using reference gene primer amplification. Sequenced by immunoSEQ multiplex PCR; TCRdb stores in-frame clones only, minus some. V and J calls and clone size are those listed in that table; D and trimming were worked out from the DNA. Seen here are around 280,000 clones, approximately 86% observed once, and the top ten hold approximately 2%. In germline, CDR1 is LNHDA, CDR2 SQIVND (reference sequence). This CDR3 is built from 14 residues. Trimming took 7 bases from V and 6 from J; bases not matched to a gene: 11. This receptor was obtained from a woman in her thirties who had recovered from COVID-19. The specimen sequenced was peripheral blood. This chain joins TRBV19 and TRBJ1-1; 7 bases align to TRBD1. The chain's CDR3 is CASTNLAGTAEAFF. CDR3 bases: TGTGCCAGTACAAATCTTGCCGGGACAGCTGAAGCTTTCTTT.